This TCR beta chain derives from a study of CXCR3-negative and CXCR3-positive naive CD8 T cells (dated by TCRdb to between 2018 and 2021). For the study in its entirety: About 150 million TRB reads were obtained in total, roughly 1.5 +/- 0.3 million reads per library. TRBV-TRBJ cluster analysis included naive subsets from roughly 5 donors and memory cells from 3 donors. Diversity and physicochemical repertoire analyses covered about a dozen donors pooled from two independent experiments. Points the paper makes about the study in general: Comparably high repertoire diversity was found in both naive subsets, whereas much lower repertoire diversity was found in memory CD8+ T cells. Compared with CXCR3-negative naive cells, CXCR3-positive naive cells had TRB CDR3s with higher hydrophobicity (lower Kidera factor 4), lower energy, and higher strength and volume indices. Because surface CD5, which is linked to self-reactivity in mice, was comparable between the naive subsets, TCR interaction strength was also inferred from the physicochemical properties of TRB CDR3s. CXCR3 expression partially decreased after cryopreservation, so most assays used freshly isolated PBMCs. Similar TRBV-TRBJ usage was shown by naive CXCR3-negative and CXCR3-positive cells from the same donor, whereas distinct patterns were shown by memory cells.

Each CD8+ T cell subset was flow-sorted in triplicate, and 250,000 to 350,000 cells per subset were placed directly into RLT lysis buffer. Naive CD8+ T cells were defined stringently as CD45RO-CCR7+CD27+CD95- to exclude memory contaminants. Peripheral blood mononuclear cells were isolated from buffy coats by standard density gradient centrifugation. A FACSAria III was used to flow-sort naive CD8+ T cells into CXCR3-negative and CXCR3-positive populations. Total RNA was extracted from sorted cells with an RNeasy Mini Kit. Sequenced on a NextSeq 550. The Human TCR Profiling Kit (MiLaboratory) was used to make UMI-labeled 5' RACE TRB cDNA libraries. The full amount of extracted RNA was used for cDNA synthesis, and the full amount of resulting cDNA was used for PCR amplification. Libraries were prepared in parallel using an identical number of PCR cycles. As for how the authors treated the data: MIGEC and MiXCR extracted about 50,000 +/- 10,000 unique UMI-labeled TRB cDNA molecules per library, requiring at least two reads per UMI. Each library averaged around 40,000 +/- 10,000 functional in-frame TRB CDR3 nucleotide clonotypes without stop codons. After downsampling to 5000 UMI-labeled TRB molecules per sample, diversity metrics, including normalized Shannon-Wiener and Chao1, were computed in VDJtools. VDJtools computed clonotype-size-weighted physicochemical properties of the central five CDR3 residues: interaction energy, strength, volume and Kidera factor 4. TCRdb reprocessed the reads and lists each CDR3 protein sequence as a single entry, with no DNA. It is TCRdb's table, rather than the study itself, that gives the V and J calls and clone size. This sample's listing comprises about 63,000 distinct CDR3 sequences. The top ten clones comprise approximately 4.4% of the sample.

Concerning this clonotype itself: Its recognized antigen is unknown.

This TCR came from a human donor in good health. Some clones in this sample may be carry-over from other donors' samples. The sample taken for sequencing was naive CXCR3+ CD8+ T cells from blood. In the paper's terms, the cell subset or site label means: CD45RO-CCR7+CD27+CD95- naive CD8+ T cells expressing CXCR3 (TNR3+).

The CDR3 sequence is CSVEGGSGYTF. The chain is made from TRBV29-1 and TRBJ1-2. CDR1 and CDR2 were assigned from the germline V gene as SQVTM and ANQGSEA. Taken from cysteine to phenylalanine, the CDR3 has 11 residues. No nucleotide data were recorded.